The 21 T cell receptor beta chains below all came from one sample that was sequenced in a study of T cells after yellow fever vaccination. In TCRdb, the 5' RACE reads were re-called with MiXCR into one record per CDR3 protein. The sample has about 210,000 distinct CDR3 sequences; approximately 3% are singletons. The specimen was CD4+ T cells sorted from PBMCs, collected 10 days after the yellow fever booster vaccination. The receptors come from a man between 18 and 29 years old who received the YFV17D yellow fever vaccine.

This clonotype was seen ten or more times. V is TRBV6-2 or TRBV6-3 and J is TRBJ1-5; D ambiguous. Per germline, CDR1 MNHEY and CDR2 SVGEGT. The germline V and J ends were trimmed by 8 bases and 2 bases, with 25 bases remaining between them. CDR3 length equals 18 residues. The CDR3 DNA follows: TGTGCCAGCTCCGAAAGACCGGCTCAAAACCATGGCAATCAGCCCCAGCATTTT. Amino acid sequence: CASSERPAQNHGNQPQHF.

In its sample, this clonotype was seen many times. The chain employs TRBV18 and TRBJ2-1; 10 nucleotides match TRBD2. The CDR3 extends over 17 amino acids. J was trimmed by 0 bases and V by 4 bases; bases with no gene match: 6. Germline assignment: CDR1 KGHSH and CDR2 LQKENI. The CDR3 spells CASSQRSGGVSYNEQFF. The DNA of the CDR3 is TGTGCCAGCTCACAGCGAAGCGGGGGGGTCTCCTACAATGAGCAGTTCTTC. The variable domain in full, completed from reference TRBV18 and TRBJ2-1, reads NAGVMQNPRHLVRRRGQEARLRCSPMKGHSHVYWYRQLPEEGLKFMVYLQKENIIDESGMPKERFSAEFPKEGPSILRIQQVVRGDSAAYFCASSQRSGGVSYNEQFFGPGTRLTVL.

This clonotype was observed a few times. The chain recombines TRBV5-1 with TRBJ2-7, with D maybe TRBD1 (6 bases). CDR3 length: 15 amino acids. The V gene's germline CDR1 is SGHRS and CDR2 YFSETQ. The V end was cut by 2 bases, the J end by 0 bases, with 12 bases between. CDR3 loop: CASSLLTGGSYEQYV. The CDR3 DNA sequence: TGCGCCAGCAGCTTACTGACAGGAGGCTCCTACGAGCAGTACGTC.

CDR3 coding DNA: TGCGCCAGCAGCTTGGGCGGACAGGGGACCGGTGAAAAACTGTTTTTT. This sequence encodes CASSLGGQGTGEKLFF. The chain is built from TRBV5-1 and TRBJ1-4; 9 positions match TRBD1. This CDR3 has 16 residues. The V segment lost 0 bases and the J segment 7 bases; nucleotides outside the gene matches: 7. CDR1 and CDR2 (germline): SGHRS, YFSETQ.

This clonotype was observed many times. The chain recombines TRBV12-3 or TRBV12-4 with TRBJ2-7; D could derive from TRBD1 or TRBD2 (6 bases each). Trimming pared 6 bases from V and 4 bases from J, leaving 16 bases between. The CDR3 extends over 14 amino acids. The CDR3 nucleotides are TGTGCCAGCAGATCTGACGGGGGCGTTTACGAGCAGTACTTC. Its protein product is CASRSDGGVYEQYF.

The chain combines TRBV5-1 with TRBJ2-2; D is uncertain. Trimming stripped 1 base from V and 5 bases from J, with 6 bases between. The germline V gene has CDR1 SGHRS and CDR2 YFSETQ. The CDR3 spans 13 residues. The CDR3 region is CASSLSETGELFF. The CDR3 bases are TGCGCCAGCAGCTTGTCGGAGACCGGGGAGCTGTTTTTT.

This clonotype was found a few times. Here the CDR3 reads CASSTGTSGPRKYF. DNA of the CDR3: TGTGCCAGCAGCACGGGGACTAGCGGACCCAGGAAGTATTTT. This sequence joins TRBV7-2 and TRBJ2-3; 11 bases map to TRBD2. Germline CDR1 is SGHTA and CDR2 is FQGNSA. Trimming removed 5 bases from V and 13 bases from J; junction bases left unmatched: 11. This CDR3 has 14 residues. Together with reference TRBV7-2 and TRBJ2-3, the CDR3 gives the full variable domain: GAGVSQSPSNKVTEKGKDVELRCDPISGHTALYWYRQSLGQGLEFLIYFQGNSAPDKSGLPSDRFSAERTGGSVSTLTIQRTQQEDSAVYLCASSTGTSGPRKYFGPGTRLTVL.

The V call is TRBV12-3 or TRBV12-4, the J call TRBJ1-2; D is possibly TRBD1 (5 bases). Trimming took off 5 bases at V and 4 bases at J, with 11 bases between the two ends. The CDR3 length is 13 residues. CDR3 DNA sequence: TGTGCCAGCAGTATTAGGGGTTCCTATGGCTACACCTTC. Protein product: CASSIRGSYGYTF.

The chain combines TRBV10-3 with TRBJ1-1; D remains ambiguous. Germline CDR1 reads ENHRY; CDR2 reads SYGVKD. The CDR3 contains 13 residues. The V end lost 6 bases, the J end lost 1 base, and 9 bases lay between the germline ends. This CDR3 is CAIRRMENTEAFF. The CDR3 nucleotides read TGTGCCATCAGACGTATGGAGAACACTGAAGCTTTCTTT.

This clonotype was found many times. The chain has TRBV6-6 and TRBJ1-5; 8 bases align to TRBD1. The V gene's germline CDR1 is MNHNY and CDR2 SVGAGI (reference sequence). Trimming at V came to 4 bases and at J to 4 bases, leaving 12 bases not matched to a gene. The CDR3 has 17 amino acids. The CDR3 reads CASSSGTGLLLNQPQHF. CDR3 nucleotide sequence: TGTGCCAGCAGTTCTGGGACAGGTTTACTGCTAAATCAGCCCCAGCATTTT.

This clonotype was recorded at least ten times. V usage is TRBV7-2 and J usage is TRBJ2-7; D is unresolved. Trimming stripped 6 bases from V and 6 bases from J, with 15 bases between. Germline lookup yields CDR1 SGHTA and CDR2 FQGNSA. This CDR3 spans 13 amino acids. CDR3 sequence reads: CASRKDRNSEQYF. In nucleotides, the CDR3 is TGTGCCAGCAGAAAGGACCGTAATAGCGAGCAGTACTTC.

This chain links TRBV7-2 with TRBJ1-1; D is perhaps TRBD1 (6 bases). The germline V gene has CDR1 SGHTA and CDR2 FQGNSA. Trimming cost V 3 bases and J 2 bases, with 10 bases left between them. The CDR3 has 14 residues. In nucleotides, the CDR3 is TGTGCCAGCAGCTTCTCCGGGACAAACACTGAAGCTTTCTTT. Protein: CASSFSGTNTEAFF.

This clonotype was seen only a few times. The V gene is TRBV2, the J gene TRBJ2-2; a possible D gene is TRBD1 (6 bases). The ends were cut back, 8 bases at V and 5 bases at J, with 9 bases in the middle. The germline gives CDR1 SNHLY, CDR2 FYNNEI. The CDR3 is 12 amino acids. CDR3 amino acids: CASAGETGELFF. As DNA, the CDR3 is TGTGCCAGCGCAGGGGAAACCGGGGAGCTGTTTTTT.

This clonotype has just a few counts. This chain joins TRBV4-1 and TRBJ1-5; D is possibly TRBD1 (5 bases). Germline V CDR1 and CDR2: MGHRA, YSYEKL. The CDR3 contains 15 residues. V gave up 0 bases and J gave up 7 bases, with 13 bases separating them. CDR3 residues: CASSQDETAGQPQHF. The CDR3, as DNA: TGCGCCAGCAGCCAAGATGAGACAGCAGGACAGCCCCAGCATTTT.

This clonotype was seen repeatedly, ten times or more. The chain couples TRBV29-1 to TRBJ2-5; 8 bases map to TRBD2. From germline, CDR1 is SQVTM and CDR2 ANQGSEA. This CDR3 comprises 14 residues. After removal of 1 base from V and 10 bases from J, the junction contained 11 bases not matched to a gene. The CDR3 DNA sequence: TGCAGCGTTGAAGCGTTGTCTAGCGGGCTGGGCCAGTACTTC. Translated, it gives CSVEALSSGLGQYF.

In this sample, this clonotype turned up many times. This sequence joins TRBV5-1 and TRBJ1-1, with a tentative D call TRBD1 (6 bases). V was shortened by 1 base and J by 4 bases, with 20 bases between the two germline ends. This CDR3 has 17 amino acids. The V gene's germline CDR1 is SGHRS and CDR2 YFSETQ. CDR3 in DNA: TGCGCCAGCAGCTTGTTCTCGGGGGCAGGGGAAGGCACTGAAGCTTTCTTT. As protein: CASSLFSGAGEGTEAFF.

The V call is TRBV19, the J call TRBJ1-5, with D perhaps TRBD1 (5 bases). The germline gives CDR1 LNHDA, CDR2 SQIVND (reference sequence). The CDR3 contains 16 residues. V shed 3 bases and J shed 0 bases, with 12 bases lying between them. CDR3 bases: TGTGCCAGTAGTATCGGGAGGGGAGGTAGCAATCAGCCCCAGCATTTT. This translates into CASSIGRGGSNQPQHF.

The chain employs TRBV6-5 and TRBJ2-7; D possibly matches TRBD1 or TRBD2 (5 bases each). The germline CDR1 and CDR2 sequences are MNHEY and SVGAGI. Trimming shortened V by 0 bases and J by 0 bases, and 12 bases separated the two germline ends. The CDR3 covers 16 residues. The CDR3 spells CASSYSGAGSSYEQYF. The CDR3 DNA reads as TGTGCCAGCAGTTACTCCGGGGCAGGGAGCTCCTACGAGCAGTACTTC.

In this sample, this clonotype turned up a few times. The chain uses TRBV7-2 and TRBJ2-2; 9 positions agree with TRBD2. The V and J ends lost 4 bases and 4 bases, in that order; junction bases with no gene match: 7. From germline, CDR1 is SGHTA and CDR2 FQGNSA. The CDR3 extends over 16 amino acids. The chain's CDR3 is CASSSTGTSPTGELFF. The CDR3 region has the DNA TGTGCCAGCAGCTCTACCGGGACTAGCCCCACCGGGGAGCTGTTTTTT.

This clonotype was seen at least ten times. The CDR3 reads CASSRTSGTGETQYF. The CDR3 nucleotides read TGTGCCAGCAGCCGGACTAGCGGGACCGGGGAGACCCAGTACTTC. The genes are TRBV7-2 and TRBJ2-5; TRBD2 aligns across 12 bases. There are 15 residues in the CDR3. CDR1 SGHTA and CDR2 FQGNSA come from the germline V gene. The trim removed 5 bases at V and 5 bases at J, leaving 6 bases unmatched.

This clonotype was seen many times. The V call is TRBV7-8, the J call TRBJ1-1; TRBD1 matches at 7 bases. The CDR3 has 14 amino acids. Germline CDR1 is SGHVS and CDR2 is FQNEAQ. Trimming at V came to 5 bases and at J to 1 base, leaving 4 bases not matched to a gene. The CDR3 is CASSHYRGNTEAFF. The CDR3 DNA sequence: TGTGCCAGCAGCCATTACAGGGGGAACACTGAAGCTTTCTTT.